The subject of this entry is one T cell receptor (beta chain). Its antigen remains unidentified. This entry comes from a study of graft-versus-host responses after intestinal transplantation. In the study overall: Each of the recipients got a multivisceral, liver-intestinal, or isolated intestinal transplant. The whole recipient group had anti-thymocyte globulin induction followed by tacrolimus and steroids for around 3 years.

The protocol was immunoSEQ multiplex PCR, while the TCRdb copy is restricted to in-frame clones and leaves out a portion. This sample has tens of thousands of clones; roughly 92% occur once, and the top ten carry 0.3% to 0.35%. Broader study findings: Among recipient marrow samples, GvH clones were found; some appeared first in ileum or blood. Subjects displaying graft-donor T cell macrochimerism possessed elevated graft-versus-host to host-versus-graft clonal ratios inside allografts.

The sequencing here drew on unstimulated CD4+ T cells sorted from spleen or lymph node cells, taken before intestinal transplant. The source is a human donor who received an intestinal transplant.

CDR3 coding DNA: TGTGCCAGCTCCTCGGGGGGCAGTGAAAAACTGTTTTTT. It specifies CASSSGGSEKLFF. The V and J genes are TRBV18 and TRBJ1-4, with D perhaps TRBD1 (6 bases). V dropped 6 bases and J dropped 7 bases, with 12 bases sitting between them. Germline CDR1 KGHSH, CDR2 LQKENI. The CDR3 is 13 amino acids.